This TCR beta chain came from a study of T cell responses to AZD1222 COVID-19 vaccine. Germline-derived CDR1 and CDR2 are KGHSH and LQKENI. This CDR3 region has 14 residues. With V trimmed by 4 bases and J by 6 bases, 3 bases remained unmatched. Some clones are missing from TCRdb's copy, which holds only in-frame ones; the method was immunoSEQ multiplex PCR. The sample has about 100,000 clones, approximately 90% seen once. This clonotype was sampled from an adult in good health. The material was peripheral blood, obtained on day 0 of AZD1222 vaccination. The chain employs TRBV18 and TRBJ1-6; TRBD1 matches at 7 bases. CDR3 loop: CASSRDRINSPLHF. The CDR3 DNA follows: TGTGCCAGCTCACGGGACAGAATTAATTCACCCCTCCACTTT.